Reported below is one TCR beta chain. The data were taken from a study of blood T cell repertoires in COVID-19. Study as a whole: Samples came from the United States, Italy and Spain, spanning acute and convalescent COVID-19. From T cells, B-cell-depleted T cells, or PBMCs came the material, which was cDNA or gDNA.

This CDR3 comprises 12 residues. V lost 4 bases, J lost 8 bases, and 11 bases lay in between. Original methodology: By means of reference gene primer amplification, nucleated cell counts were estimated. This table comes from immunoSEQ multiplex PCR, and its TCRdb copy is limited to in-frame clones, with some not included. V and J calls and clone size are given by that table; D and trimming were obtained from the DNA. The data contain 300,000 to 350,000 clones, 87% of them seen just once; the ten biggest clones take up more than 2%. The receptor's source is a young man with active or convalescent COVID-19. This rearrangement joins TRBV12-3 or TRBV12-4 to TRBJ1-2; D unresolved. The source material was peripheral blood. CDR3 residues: CASSSPARGYTF. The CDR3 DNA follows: TGTGCCAGCAGTTCGCCAGCGCGAGGCTACACCTTC.